This is a list of T cell receptor beta chains from one sample in a study of shared clonotypes between healthy human individuals. Assay: immunoSEQ multiplex PCR; the TCRdb copy retains only in-frame clones and omits some. The sample holds around 510,000 clones, around 78% seen once. The sample consisted of PBMCs. These receptors were taken from a woman aged 40 to 50 in good health. Some clones in this sample may be carry-over from other donors' samples. CDR3s include the opening cysteine and the closing phenylalanine or tryptophan. A D gene is named only where the DNA matches it firmly. Only some rows state a clone size, as once, few, many or a class for expanded clones.

d_gene	v_gene	j_gene	abundance	len	CDR3nt	CDR3aa
.	TRBV7-8	TRBJ1-5	few	12	TGTGCCAGCAGCTTGGTTGGTCAGCCCCAGCATTTT	CASSLVGQPQHF
.	TRBV9	TRBJ2-1	few	14	TGTGCCAGCAGCGTAGGGGGGAGTAGCCATGAGCAGTTCTTC	CASSVGGSSHEQFF
.	TRBV6-1	TRBJ2-6	.	16	TGTGCCAGCAGTGAAGAGGTGGGGACTGGGGCCAACGTCCTGACTTTC	CASSEEVGTGANVLTF
.	TRBV29-1	TRBJ1-2	.	11	TGCAGCCTCCGACAGCCCTATGGCTACACCTTC	CSLRQPYGYTF
TRBD2	TRBV29-1	TRBJ2-2	.	12	TGCAGCGTATCGGCGGGGGCCGGGGAGCTGTTTTTT	CSVSAGAGELFF
.	TRBV7-2	TRBJ1-2	.	17	TGTGCCAGCAGCTTAGACCTGGGGGGTGGGGGCTTGGAGGGCTACACCTTC	CASSLDLGGGGLEGYTF
TRBD1	TRBV5-1	TRBJ1-2	.	16	TGCGCCAGCAGCTTGGGAGGACAGGGGCTTAACTATGGCTACACCTTC	CASSLGGQGLNYGYTF
TRBD1	TRBV11-2	TRBJ2-7	.	16	TGTGCCAGCAGCTTAGGACCACAGGGGGCCCTTTACGAGCAGTACTTC	CASSLGPQGALYEQYF
.	TRBV27	TRBJ2-7	.	12	TGTGCCAGCAACAATAGGGCCCACGAGCAGTACTTC	CASNNRAHEQYF
.	TRBV7-2	TRBJ1-1	few	16	TGTGCCAGCAGCAGACTGGGAAACAATCTGAACACTGAAGCTTTCTTT	CASSRLGNNLNTEAFF
TRBD1	TRBV5-4	TRBJ2-7	.	16	TGTGCCAGCAGCTTGGCCCCGGGACAGGGTGAGGACGAGCAGTACTTC	CASSLAPGQGEDEQYF
.	TRBV27	TRBJ1-1	.	14	TGTGCCAGCAGGAAACAGGTTTTGAACACTGAAGCTTTCTTT	CASRKQVLNTEAFF
.	TRBV7-9	TRBJ2-5	.	15	TGTGCCAGCAGCACCCCCCTTAGCGCCCAAGAGACCCAGTACTTC	CASSTPLSAQETQYF
.	TRBV19	TRBJ1-5	.	14	TGTGCCAGTAGTATCCGGACTAACAATCAGCCCCAGCATTTT	CASSIRTNNQPQHF
.	TRBV28	TRBJ1-1	many	13	TGTGCCAGCAGTTCAAATCCGAACACTGAAGCTTTCTTT	CASSSNPNTEAFF
.	TRBV19	TRBJ1-5	.	14	TGTGCCAGTAGTCCGGGGCCCCAGGGTCAGCCCCAGCATTTT	CASSPGPQGQPQHF
TRBD2	TRBV28	TRBJ2-3	.	15	TGTGCCAGCAGTTTGCTAGCGGGGAACACAGATACGCAGTATTTT	CASSLLAGNTDTQYF
.	TRBV28	TRBJ1-1	.	12	TGTGCCAGCAGAGCCCTGGGGGATGAAGCTTTCTTT	CASRALGDEAFF
TRBD1	TRBV28	TRBJ1-2	.	13	TGTGCCAGCAGCTCACAGGGGATTTATGGCTACACCTTC	CASSSQGIYGYTF
TRBD1	TRBV7-2	TRBJ2-3	.	15	TGTGCCAGCAGCTTAGAGAGAACAGGGGCAGATACGCAGTATTTT	CASSLERTGADTQYF
.	TRBV6-7	TRBJ1-5	.	17	TGTGCCAGCAACCTTACGCTCGGGGGGGATAGCAATCAGCCCCAGCATTTT	CASNLTLGGDSNQPQHF
TRBD2	TRBV5-4	TRBJ2-3	.	16	TGTGCCAGCAGCACGGGACTAGCGGGGAGCACAGATACGCAGTATTTT	CASSTGLAGSTDTQYF